A single sample gave rise to the 27 T cell receptor beta chains below, sequenced in a study of regulatory T cells in long-lasting Graves disease. Sample time point: newly diagnosed GD, antithyroid drugs for less than 3 months. Generation of the TCR library employed RNA extracted from PBMCs. CDR3-region Arm-PCR and iRepertoire HTBI primers produced the TCR beta libraries. TCRdb re-derived calls from the multiplex PCR reads in MiXCR, one entry per CDR3 protein. The repertoire holds about 450,000 distinct CDR3 sequences, roughly 17% seen once, with around 11% in the top ten. This sample also belongs to another study, concerning T cells in Graves' hyperthyroidism and ophthalmopathy.

Source: peripheral blood mononuclear cells (PBMCs), taken at new diagnosis, from a patient treated with antithyroid drugs. The receptors stem from a woman aged 30 to 39 with Graves disease.

This clonotype was recorded many times. The V gene is TRBV29-1, the J gene TRBJ1-2, with D unresolved. V shed 0 bases and J shed 6 bases, with 8 bases lying between them. Germline lookup yields CDR1 SQVTM and CDR2 ANQGSEA. CDR3 length: 12 amino acids. The CDR3, as DNA: TGCAGCGTTGAAGAGGTCAGCGATGGCTACACCTTC. It codes for CSVEEVSDGYTF.

This clonotype has a handful of counts. The CDR3 region is CSAPLTGGNTEAFF. The CDR3 DNA sequence: TGCAGTGCACCCCTAACAGGGGGCAACACTGAAGCTTTCTTT. The gene calls are TRBV20-1 and TRBJ1-1, with 9 nucleotides matching TRBD1. Germline values: CDR1 DFQATT, CDR2 SNEGSKA (reference sequence). V dropped 6 bases and J dropped 2; count of bases not matched to a gene: 7. The CDR3 sequence is 14 residues long.

This clonotype appeared many times. The gene calls are TRBV5-1 and TRBJ1-4; D is possibly TRBD1 (6 bases). This CDR3 has 14 residues. V lost 7 bases, J lost 0 bases, and 10 bases lay in between. Germline V gives CDR1 SGHRS, CDR2 YFSETQ. The CDR3 loop is CASRQEPTNEKLFF. The CDR3 DNA is TGCGCCAGCCGACAGGAACCAACTAATGAAAAACTGTTTTTT.

This clonotype was seen at least ten times. The rearrangement links TRBV7-9 to TRBJ2-5; 7 bases agree with TRBD2. Trimming at V came to 6 bases and at J to 5 bases, leaving 3 bases not matched to a gene. CDR1 and CDR2 (germline): SEHNR, FQNEAQ (reference sequence). The CDR3 spans 12 residues. The CDR3 region has the DNA TGTGCCAGCAGAGGACTAGATGAGACCCAGTACTTC. It codes for CASRGLDETQYF.

This clonotype was detected ten times or more. The V call is TRBV28, the J call TRBJ1-1; D is uncertain. Germline V gene data show CDR1 as MDHEN and CDR2 as SYDVKM. Trimming shortened V by 6 bases and J by 7 bases, and 12 bases separated the two germline ends. This CDR3 has 12 residues. The CDR3 DNA follows: TGTGCCAGCAGATCGGTCCCCCTTGAAGCTTTCTTT. This encodes CASRSVPLEAFF.

This clonotype was seen ten or more times. The chain has TRBV13 and TRBJ2-5; 9 bases agree with TRBD2. CDR3 length: 17 residues. CDR1 and CDR2 from the germline V gene are PRHDT and FYEKMQ (reference sequence). J was trimmed by 5 bases and V by 3 bases; bases with no gene match: 13. The CDR3 bases are TGTGCCAGCAGCTTCGGCCGACTAGCGGTCCCTATGGAGACCCAGTACTTC. Its protein is CASSFGRLAVPMETQYF.

This clonotype has ten or more counts. The rearrangement uses TRBV13 and TRBJ2-7, with D maybe TRBD2 (6 bases). Germline values: CDR1 PRHDT, CDR2 FYEKMQ (reference sequence). V was cut by 5 bases and J by 4 bases, with 9 bases left in between. The CDR3 runs to 12 residues. The CDR3 spells CASSARGYEQYF. The CDR3 bases are TGTGCCAGCAGCGCCCGGGGGTACGAGCAGTACTTC.

This clonotype has a count of ten or more. The J gene is TRBJ2-5, the V gene TRBV12-3 or TRBV12-4; D is perhaps TRBD1 (6 bases). The CDR3 length is 13 residues. V dropped 3 bases and J dropped 5 bases, with 10 bases sitting between them. CDR3 DNA: TGTGCCAGCAGTTTCGGCAGGGGTGAGACCCAGTACTTC. It specifies CASSFGRGETQYF.

This clonotype was observed at least ten times. V and J are TRBV6-1 and TRBJ2-7, with 9 bases matching TRBD1. Germline CDR1 and CDR2: MNHNS and SASEGT. J lost 0 bases, V lost 8 bases, and 2 bases had no gene match. The CDR3 runs to 13 residues. As DNA, the CDR3 is TGTGCCAGCGAGGGACAGGGCTCCTACGAGCAGTACTTC. Protein sequence: CASEGQGSYEQYF.

The chain employs TRBV7-2 and TRBJ2-5; 10 positions agree with TRBD2. Germline V gives CDR1 SGHTA, CDR2 FQGNSA. V lost 1 base to trimming and J lost 6 bases; unmatched junction nucleotides: 17. The CDR3 has 19 residues. CDR3 region: CASSLEAPVSAGGTQTQYF. The CDR3 region has the DNA TGTGCCAGCAGCTTAGAAGCCCCCGTGTCAGCGGGAGGGACGCAGACCCAGTACTTC.

The chain links TRBV10-3 to TRBJ2-7; 7 bases are shared with TRBD2. The CDR3 runs 14 residues. Germline trimming cut 10 bases from V and 6 bases from J; bases unmatched to any gene: 15. Germline V CDR1 and CDR2: ENHRY, SYGVKD. This chain's CDR3 is CATLERRELSEQYF. The CDR3 nucleotides read TGTGCCACCTTGGAAAGGCGGGAGTTAAGCGAGCAGTACTTC.

This clonotype has ten or more counts. V is TRBV4-1 and J is TRBJ1-5, with 9 bases that match TRBD1. With 4 bases clipped from V and 0 bases from J, the junction kept 16 bases outside the gene matches. Germline assignment: CDR1 MGHRA and CDR2 YSYEKL. There are 20 residues in the CDR3. Written as DNA, the CDR3 is TGCGCCAGCAGCCGACGCGGGACAGGGCCCGATCCCGATAGCAATCAGCCCCAGCATTTT. It encodes CASSRRGTGPDPDSNQPQHF.

At least ten counts were recorded for this clonotype. As DNA, the CDR3 is TGTGCCAGCAGCATCTGGGACCTGAGGACTGAAGCTTTCTTT. As protein: CASSIWDLRTEAFF. This sequence joins TRBV5-5 and TRBJ1-1; possibly TRBD1 for D (5 bases). The CDR3 runs to 14 residues. Deletions cut 4 bases from V and 5 bases from J, with 15 bases between. Germline CDR1 is SGHKS and CDR2 is YYEKEE (reference sequence).

This clonotype was found a few times. V gene TRBV28 combines with J gene TRBJ1-2, with a weak D call TRBD1 (5 bases). CDR1 and CDR2 (germline): MDHEN, SYDVKM. V lost 2 bases and J 8 bases, leaving 9 bases between the germline ends. This CDR3 contains 12 residues. As DNA, the CDR3 is TGTGCCAGCAGTTTAGCAAGGGGCGGCTACACCTTC. Translation gives CASSLARGGYTF.

On this clonotype: With only one base between it and a far larger clone, this is likely a read error. The chain joins TRBV3-1 to TRBJ2-1; D is unclear. Germline lookup yields CDR1 LGHDT and CDR2 YNNKEL (reference sequence). The CDR3 spans 11 residues. The V and J ends lost 0 bases and 10 bases respectively, with 4 bases between them. The CDR3 DNA follows: TGTGCCAGCAGCCAAGAGCGGGAGCAGTTCTTC. Protein product: CASSQEREQFF.

Points on this clonotype: This may stem from a read error, because a much larger clone lies one nucleotide away. The chain recombines TRBV28 with TRBJ1-2, with D possibly being TRBD1 (6 bases). In germline, CDR1 is MDHEN, CDR2 SYDVKM. Trimming took off 4 bases at V and 2 bases at J, with 11 bases between the two ends. The CDR3 runs to 14 residues. CDR3 in amino acids: CASSYPGQNYGYTF. Written as DNA, the CDR3 is TGTGCCAGCAGTTATCCCGGACAGAACTATGGCTACACCTTC.

There are many counts of this clonotype. This chain joins TRBV7-6 and TRBJ2-7; the D call may be TRBD1 or TRBD2 (5 bases each). The length of the CDR3 is 14 residues. Germline loops: CDR1 SGHVS, CDR2 FNYEAQ. Trimming removed 4 bases at V and 6 bases at J, with 16 bases between. Here the CDR3 DNA reads TGTGCCAGCAGCTCCGGGACCGCCTCCCTCGAGCAGTACTTC. Its translation is CASSSGTASLEQYF.

The J gene is TRBJ2-3, the V gene TRBV27, with 8 bases fitting TRBD2. This CDR3 contains 15 residues. After removal of 7 bases from V and 2 bases from J, the junction contained 8 bases not matched to a gene. Germline CDR1 is MNHEY and CDR2 is SMNVEV (reference sequence). CDR3 loop: CASNAGTRYTDTQYF. The CDR3 DNA reads TGTGCCAGCAACGCCGGGACTAGGTACACAGATACGCAGTATTTT.

There are many counts of this clonotype. The chain couples TRBV7-3 to TRBJ2-7, with 8 bases matching TRBD2. V lost 5 bases, J lost 6 bases, and 9 bases stayed unmatched. The CDR3 runs to 14 residues. Germline-derived CDR1 and CDR2 are SGHTA and FQGTGA. CDR3: CASSPPGLVSEQYF. The CDR3 DNA is TGTGCCAGCAGCCCTCCGGGACTAGTGTCCGAGCAGTACTTC.

This chain's CDR3 is CASSSTDTEAFF. The CDR3 nucleotides are TGTGCCAGTAGTTCGACAGACACTGAAGCTTTCTTT. The chain joins TRBV19 to TRBJ1-1; tentative D call: TRBD1 (5 bases). CDR3 length: 12 amino acids. CDR1 and CDR2 from the germline V gene are LNHDA and SQIVND (reference sequence). The ends were cut back, 5 bases at V and 3 bases at J, with 7 bases in the middle.

This clonotype showed up many times. The rearrangement uses TRBV11-2 and TRBJ2-2, with 7 bases that match TRBD2. CDR1 is SGHAT and CDR2 is FQNNGV in the germline V gene. V gave up 4 bases and J gave up 5 bases; unmatched junction bases: 16. This CDR3 has 18 amino acids. The DNA of the CDR3 is TGTGCCAGCAGCTGGGGGGGGGGTTCAGAGAGAGGTACCGGGGAGCTGTTTTTT. It is translated as CASSWGGGSERGTGELFF. Variable domain in full (rest from reference TRBV11-2 and TRBJ2-2): EAGVAQSPRYKIIEKRQSVAFWCNPISGHATLYWYQQILGQGPKLLIQFQNNGVVDDSQLPKDRFSAERLKGVDSTLKIQPAKLEDSAVYLCASSWGGGSERGTGELFFGEGSRLTVL.

This clonotype was detected many times. This sequence joins TRBV18 and TRBJ1-1; 9 bases fit TRBD1. Per germline, CDR1 KGHSH and CDR2 LQKENI. The CDR3 loop spans 12 amino acids. V lost 4 bases and J lost 7; bases outside the gene matches: 1. The CDR3 spells CASSRTGVEAFF. In DNA, the CDR3 is TGTGCCAGCTCACGGACAGGGGTTGAAGCTTTCTTT. Based on the CDR3 plus reference TRBV18 and TRBJ1-1, the full variable domain is NAGVMQNPRHLVRRRGQEARLRCSPMKGHSHVYWYRQLPEEGLKFMVYLQKENIIDESGMPKERFSAEFPKEGPSILRIQQVVRGDSAAYFCASSRTGVEAFFGQGTRLTVV.

The chain combines TRBV6-5 with TRBJ1-6; 7 nucleotides agree with TRBD1. From germline, CDR1 is MNHEY and CDR2 SVGAGI. The CDR3 totals 19 residues. The junction had 15 bases not matched to a gene; V was cut back by 0 bases and J by 7 bases. DNA for the CDR3: TGTGCCAGCAGTTACTCGAAGGAGTGGTCGGGACAGAACAATTCACCCCTCCACTTT. It is translated as CASSYSKEWSGQNNSPLHF.

This clonotype was detected many times. Likely a read error: the CDR3 ends without its conserved phenylalanine or tryptophan. This chain uses TRBV24-1 with TRBJ2-1, with TRBD2 identical over 9 bases. The germline gives CDR1 KGHDR, CDR2 SFDVKD. Unmatched junction bases numbered 27, after V lost 3 bases and J lost 1 base. The CDR3 is 24 amino acids. The CDR3 sequence: CATSDPAPGVGIGGGLASYNEQFL. The DNA for the CDR3 is TGTGCCACCAGTGATCCCGCCCCCGGGGTGGGTATTGGAGGCGGACTAGCGTCCTACAATGAGCAGTTCCTC.

This clonotype was recorded at least ten times. The chain carries TRBV29-1 and TRBJ2-5; no reliable D call. With 1 base removed from V and 2 bases from J, the gap between germline ends came to 8 bases. Looked up from germline, CDR1 is SQVTM and CDR2 is ANQGSEA. The CDR3 totals 13 residues. The CDR3 here is CSVEGQTQETQYF. The CDR3, as DNA: TGCAGCGTTGAAGGGCAGACTCAAGAGACCCAGTACTTC.

Ten or more counts support this clonotype. V gene TRBV11-2 combines with J gene TRBJ2-7; 10 positions agree with TRBD2. V lost 1 base, J lost 2 bases, and 8 bases stayed unmatched. The CDR3 consists of 17 residues. CDR1 SGHAT and CDR2 FQNNGV come from the germline V gene. The CDR3 reads CASSLVYSGRRAYEQYF. The CDR3 coding sequence is TGTGCCAGCAGCTTAGTATATAGCGGGAGGCGCGCCTACGAGCAGTACTTC. Complete variable domain (other parts from reference TRBV11-2 and TRBJ2-7): EAGVAQSPRYKIIEKRQSVAFWCNPISGHATLYWYQQILGQGPKLLIQFQNNGVVDDSQLPKDRFSAERLKGVDSTLKIQPAKLEDSAVYLCASSLVYSGRRAYEQYFGPGTRLTVT.

This clonotype appeared many times. This rearrangement joins TRBV2 to TRBJ2-3; D is uncertain. The CDR3 extends over 11 amino acids. Trimming shortened V by 6 bases and J by 2 bases, and 3 bases separated the two germline ends. Germline loops: CDR1 SNHLY, CDR2 FYNNEI. The CDR3 sequence is CASRHTDTQYF. The CDR3 coding sequence is TGTGCCAGCAGGCACACAGATACGCAGTATTTT. Full variable domain (missing parts from reference TRBV2 and TRBJ2-3): EPEVTQTPSHQVTQMGQEVILRCVPISNHLYFYWYRQILGQKVEFLVSFYNNEISEKSEIFDDQFSVERPDGSNFTLKIRSTKLEDSAMYFCASRHTDTQYFGPGTRLTVL.